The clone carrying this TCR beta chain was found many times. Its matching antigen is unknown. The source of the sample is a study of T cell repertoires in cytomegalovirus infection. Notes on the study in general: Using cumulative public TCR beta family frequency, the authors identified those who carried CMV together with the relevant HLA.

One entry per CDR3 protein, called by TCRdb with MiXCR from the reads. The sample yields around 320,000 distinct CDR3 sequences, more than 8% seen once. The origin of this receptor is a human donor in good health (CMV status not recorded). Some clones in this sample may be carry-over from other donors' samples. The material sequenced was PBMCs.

CDR3 loop: CASSLGQEIGELFF. In DNA form, the CDR3 reads TGCGCCAGCAGCCTTGGACAGGAGATCGGGGAGCTGTTTTTT. The chain uses TRBV4-3 and TRBJ2-2; TRBD1 agrees at 7 bases. Losses at the gene ends were 4 bases for V and 7 bases for J; bases not matched to a gene: 6. Germline lookup yields CDR1 LGHNA and CDR2 YSLEER. This CDR3 is built from 14 residues.